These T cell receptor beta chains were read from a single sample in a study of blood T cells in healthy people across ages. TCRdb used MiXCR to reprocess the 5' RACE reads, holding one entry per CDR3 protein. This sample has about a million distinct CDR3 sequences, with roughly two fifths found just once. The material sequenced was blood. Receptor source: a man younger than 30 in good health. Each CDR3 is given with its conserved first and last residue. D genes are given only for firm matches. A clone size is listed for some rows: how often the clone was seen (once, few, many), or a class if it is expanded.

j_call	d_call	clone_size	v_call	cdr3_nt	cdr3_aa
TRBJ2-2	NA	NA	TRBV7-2	TGTGCCAGCAACGACTTCAACACCGGGGAGCTGTTTTTT	CASNDFNTGELFF
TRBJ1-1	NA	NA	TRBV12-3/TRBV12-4	TGTGCCAGCAGTTTTGAGGGTAGAGGCACTGAAGCTTTCTTT	CASSFEGRGTEAFF
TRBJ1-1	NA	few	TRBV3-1	TGTGCCAGCAGCCCGACAGAGCGAATGAACACTGAAGCTTTCTTT	CASSPTERMNTEAFF
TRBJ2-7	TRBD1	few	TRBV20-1	TGCAGTGCTAGACCGCTTAGCCGGGACAGGGTGTCCTACGAGCAGTACTTC	CSARPLSRDRVSYEQYF
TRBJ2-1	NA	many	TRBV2	TGTGCCAGCAGTGTTGAGGCTAGTACGGTCTATGAGCAGTTCTTC	CASSVEASTVYEQFF
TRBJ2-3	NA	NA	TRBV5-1	TGCGCCAGCACGGTAGGGACTTCCACAGATACGCAGTATTTT	CASTVGTSTDTQYF
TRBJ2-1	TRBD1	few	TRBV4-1	TGCGCCAGCAGCCTAAAGACAGGGAACCTGTACAATGAGCAGTTCTTC	CASSLKTGNLYNEQFF
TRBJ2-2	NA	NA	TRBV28	TGTGCCAGCAGAACGACCGGGGCAGCGAACACCGGGGAGCTGTTTTTT	CASRTTGAANTGELFF
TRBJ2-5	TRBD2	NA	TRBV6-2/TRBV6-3	TGTGCCAGCAGTTACTCGAAGGGACTAGCGGAGGTGGAGACCCAGTACTTC	CASSYSKGLAEVETQYF
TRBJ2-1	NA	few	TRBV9	TGTGCCAGCAGCGTGGCAGTAACAAATAGCAATGAGCAGTTCTTC	CASSVAVTNSNEQFF
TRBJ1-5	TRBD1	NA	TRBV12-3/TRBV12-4	TGTGCCAGCAGTCGACAGGGGCCCAATAGCAATCAGCCCCAGCATTTT	CASSRQGPNSNQPQHF
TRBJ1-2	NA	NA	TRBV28	TGTGCCAGCTCAATCGAAGGGCTTTGGCCCTATGGCTACACCTTC	CASSIEGLWPYGYTF
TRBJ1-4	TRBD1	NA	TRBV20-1	TGCAGTGCTAGAAGACAGGGAGGAGGAAAACTGTTTTTT	CSARRQGGGKLFF
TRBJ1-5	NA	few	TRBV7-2	TGTGCCAGCAGCTTAGTTCCAGGACCCAATCAGCCCCAGCATTTT	CASSLVPGPNQPQHF